This T cell receptor beta chain was found in a study of shared clonotypes between healthy human individuals. The CDR3 is made up of 15 amino acids. The V gene's germline CDR1 is MDHEN and CDR2 SYDVKM. V was cut by 1 base and J by 2 bases, with 8 bases left in between. The naive CD8 subset, CD45RO-negative cells positively selected for CCR7, excluded terminally differentiated effector memory CD45RA+ cells. Method: immunoSEQ multiplex PCR; TCRdb's copy keeps in-frame clones and lacks some. Among about 2,200,000 clones listed, about 92% were seen once. The J gene is TRBJ2-2, the V gene TRBV28; D not resolved. The origin of this receptor is a young man in good health. Some clones in this sample may be carry-over from other donors' samples. The sequenced material came from naive CD8+ T cells from PBMCs. The CDR3 DNA follows: TGTGCCAGCAGTTTATCGTATCCTAACACCGGGGAGCTGTTTTTT. Its translation: CASSLSYPNTGELFF.